The subject of this entry is one T cell receptor (beta chain). This entry is derived from a study of blood T cell repertoires in COVID-19. V was pared by 10 bases and J by 6 bases, with 11 bases of the junction left unmatched. CDR1 and CDR2 (germline): PRHDT, FYEKMQ (reference sequence). CDR3 length equals 13 residues. All enrollees were roughly 18 to 90 years old and from some 24 US areas. TCRdb's table, derived via immunoSEQ multiplex PCR, lists solely in-frame clones and lacks some. This sample has approximately 250,000 clones; 75% to 95% occur once, and the top ten carry approximately 2.9%. The clonotype comes from a man aged 40-50 years who had been exposed to COVID-19. Sequencing input: PBMCs or T cells enriched from blood (not recorded which). The chain couples TRBV13 to TRBJ2-7; 8 nucleotides line up with TRBD2. Written as DNA, the CDR3 is TGTGCCACAAACCAACGGGGGGGCGTCGAGCAGTACTTC. Translated: CATNQRGGVEQYF.